One and the same sample provided the 14 T cell receptor beta chains below, sequenced in a study of T-cell reconstitution after alpha-beta-depleted transplantation in children (dated by TCRdb to the mid-2010s). Libraries were constructed by PCR. Sequencing was performed on an Illumina HiSeq 2500. TCR library preparation used molecular barcoding, with unique molecular identifiers applied to normalize quantification of the TCRbeta repertoire. TCRdb reprocessing: public reads trimmed at Q25 with fastp, clones called with MiXCR, in-frame beta chains kept. Rows with a matching CDR3 protein are joined into one entry that keeps the most common DNA and genes. Present in this sample are hundreds of thousands of distinct CDR3 sequences, around a sixth of which were seen just once. The ten largest make up about 1.1% of the sample. The starting material was PBMCs from the stem cell graft donor, obtained from the stem cell graft. Receptors were obtained from a human donor who donated a stem cell graft to a child with acute myeloid leukemia.

This clonotype was counted ten times or more. The chain couples TRBV5-1 to TRBJ2-7, with no clear D. V lost 0 bases, J lost 7 bases, and 11 bases lay in between. Germline assignment: CDR1 SGHRS and CDR2 YFSETQ. The CDR3 has 13 amino acids. The CDR3 nucleotides are TGCGCCAGCAGCTTGGACCCATTAGGGGAGCAGTACGTC. This encodes CASSLDPLGEQYV.

The CDR3 DNA reads as TGCGCCAGCAGCATACAGGTGGGGAATTCACCCCTCCACTTT. Protein sequence: CASSIQVGNSPLHF. The chain combines TRBV5-1 with TRBJ1-6, with a tentative D call TRBD1 (5 bases). V dropped 4 bases and J dropped 7 bases, with 12 bases sitting between them. CDR1 is SGHRS, CDR2 YFSETQ, per germline. The CDR3 runs 14 residues.

This chain links TRBV12-3 or TRBV12-4 with TRBJ1-3, with 8 bases identical to TRBD1. Losses at the gene ends were 6 bases for V and 1 base for J; bases not matched to a gene: 2. The CDR3 has 14 residues. The chain's CDR3 is CASRGTGSGNTIYF. DNA for the CDR3: TGTGCCAGCAGAGGGACAGGTTCTGGAAACACCATATATTTT.

This clonotype was seen repeatedly, ten times or more. The V call is TRBV12-3 or TRBV12-4, the J call TRBJ1-1, with TRBD1 as a possible D gene (6 bases). V lost 6 bases and J lost 4, with 12 bases in between. The length of the CDR3 is 13 residues. CDR3 region: CASRIEGGTEAFF. The CDR3 DNA reads as TGTGCCAGCAGGATAGAAGGGGGCACTGAAGCTTTCTTT.

This clonotype was recorded many times. The V gene is TRBV6-4, the J gene TRBJ2-3; TRBD1 might be the D (5 bases). Trimming removed 2 bases at V and 0 bases at J, with 6 bases between. The CDR3 loop spans 14 amino acids. CDR1 is MRHNA, CDR2 SNTAGT, per germline. CDR3: CASSDGASTDTQYF. CDR3 nucleotide sequence: TGTGCCAGCAGTGACGGGGCTAGCACAGATACGCAGTATTTT.

This clonotype has at least ten counts. The rearrangement links TRBV29-1 to TRBJ1-1; D is unresolved. The V end lost 5 bases, the J end lost 3 bases, and 10 bases lay between the germline ends. The CDR3 runs 12 residues. The germline CDR1 and CDR2 sequences are SQVTM and ANQGSEA. CDR3 sequence (DNA): TGCAGCGTTTCGCTCGGGGACACTGAAGCTTTCTTT. Protein product: CSVSLGDTEAFF.

This clonotype turned up a few times. This chain connects TRBV5-1 to TRBJ2-7; D call uncertain. Germline CDR1 SGHRS, CDR2 YFSETQ. V lost 0 bases to trimming and J lost 0 bases, with 13 bases between them. The CDR3 runs 16 residues. CDR3 nucleotide sequence: TGCGCCAGCAGCTTGGTGGAATACCTGTTCTCCTACGAGCAGTACTTC. This sequence encodes CASSLVEYLFSYEQYF.

The CDR3 reads CASSETSGEQFF. The CDR3 bases are TGTGCCAGCAGCGAGACTAGTGGTGAGCAGTTCTTC. The genes are TRBV21-1 and TRBJ2-1; the D call in the table, TRBD2, was not verified against the DNA. TRBV21-1 is a pseudogene segment. This CDR3 region has 12 residues.

The V gene is TRBV6-1, the J gene TRBJ1-1; 10 positions match TRBD1. The J segment lost 7 bases and the V segment lost 4 bases, leaving 6 bases of the junction unmatched. The length of the CDR3 is 14 residues. Germline CDR1 reads MNHNS; CDR2 reads SASEGT. This CDR3 is CASSVGTGANEAFF. Written as DNA, the CDR3 is TGTGCCAGCAGTGTCGGGACAGGGGCTAATGAAGCTTTCTTT.

This clonotype was seen many times. This chain joins TRBV6-5 and TRBJ1-3, with 10 positions matching TRBD1. The J segment lost 2 bases and the V segment lost 5 bases, leaving 6 bases of the junction unmatched. Germline loops: CDR1 MNHEY, CDR2 SVGAGI. The CDR3 spans 16 residues. DNA of the CDR3: TGTGCCAGCAGTCCCGAGACAGGGGGCGCTGGAAACACCATATATTTT. Protein product: CASSPETGGAGNTIYF.

This clonotype was observed many times. The V call is TRBV20-1, the J call TRBJ2-7; D is possibly TRBD1 or TRBD2 (6 bases each). The V and J ends lost 0 bases and 4 bases respectively, with 19 bases between them. The CDR3 runs 16 residues. Germline assignment: CDR1 DFQATT and CDR2 SNEGSKA (reference sequence). The CDR3 DNA reads TGCAGTGCTAGAGATCGAGTGTCCGGGGGCGCATACGAGCAGTACTTC. Translation gives CSARDRVSGGAYEQYF.

The gene calls are TRBV5-1 and TRBJ2-5; weak D call: TRBD2 (5 bases). Germline CDR1 reads SGHRS; CDR2 reads YFSETQ. CDR3 length: 13 residues. The V gene lost 2 bases and the J gene lost 2 bases, with 7 bases spanning the gap. In DNA, the CDR3 is TGCGCCAGCAGCTTCCAGCGGCAAGAGACCCAGTACTTC. As protein: CASSFQRQETQYF.

The V call is TRBV4-1, the J call TRBJ2-3, with TRBD2 matching over 8 bases. CDR3 length equals 16 residues. Germline CDR1 MGHRA, CDR2 YSYEKL. V was pared by 0 bases and J by 8 bases, with 10 bases of the junction left unmatched. The CDR3 nucleotides are TGCGCCAGCAGCCAAGAAATAGCGGGGAGTGGGGTTACGCAGTATTTT. It yields the protein CASSQEIAGSGVTQYF.

Concerning this clonotype: One base away lies a much larger clone, so this may be a sequencing read error. The CDR3 protein is CASMGYEQYF. CDR3 bases: TGTGCCAGCATGGGGTACGAGCAGTACTTC. V is TRBV2 and J is TRBJ2-7; D gene ambiguous. CDR3 length equals 10 residues. CDR1 and CDR2 (germline): SNHLY, FYNNEI. V lost 7 bases, J lost 4 bases, and 5 bases lay in between.